These 6 T cell receptor beta chains originate from one sample sequenced in a study of CD8+ T cells in alopecia areata. The treatment: oral pan-JAK inhibitor, 5-10 mg twice daily. Extraction and reverse transcription of RNA yielded cDNA as the sequencing template. Profiled with immunoSEQ multiplex PCR; TCRdb holds only in-frame clones, not every one. The table records about 200,000 clones, around two fifths of them present only once. Sequencing was performed on CD4+ T cells sorted from blood, taken at approximately week 30, from a patient treated with tofacitinib. The receptor set was obtained from a human donor with alopecia areata.

The rearrangement links TRBV30 to TRBJ1-1; no definite D call. This CDR3 is built from 12 residues. Germline V gene lookup returns CDR1 GTSNPN and CDR2 SVGIG (reference sequence). V was cut by 2 bases and J by 1 base, with 5 bases left in between. The CDR3 loop is CAWSSGNTEAFF. CDR3 bases: TGTGCCTGGAGTTCGGGGAACACTGAAGCTTTCTTT.

This clone was counted at least ten times. Written as DNA, the CDR3 is TGTGCCAGCAGTTGGACAGGGAAGAACACTGAAGCTTTCTTT. Protein: CASSWTGKNTEAFF. This sequence joins TRBV6-5 and TRBJ1-1; 8 bases line up with TRBD1. Trimming took 4 bases from V and 1 from J; bases not matched to a gene: 2. The CDR3 is made up of 14 amino acids. The V gene's germline CDR1 is MNHEY and CDR2 SVGAGI.

This clone has only one observation. The chain couples TRBV7-8 to TRBJ2-5, with D possibly being TRBD2 (7 bases). The CDR3 runs to 16 residues. The ends were cut back, 2 bases at V and 4 bases at J, with 17 bases in the middle. The germline V gene has CDR1 SGHVS and CDR2 FQNEAQ. The CDR3 sequence: CASSLLAGAVGETQYF. The CDR3 DNA reads TGTGCCAGCAGCTTATTGGCGGGGGCTGTAGGAGAGACCCAGTACTTC.

This clone was seen only once. This chain joins TRBV2 and TRBJ2-3; unclear D gene. The CDR3 has 15 amino acids. Trimming removed 5 bases from V and 0 bases from J, with 12 bases in between. Germline V gives CDR1 SNHLY, CDR2 FYNNEI. CDR3 sequence reads: CASSYENSSTDTQYF. CDR3 coding DNA: TGTGCCAGCAGTTATGAAAACTCTAGCACAGATACGCAGTATTTT.

This clone was detected only a few times. The chain has TRBV25-1 and TRBJ1-3; D gene ambiguous. V lost 2 bases, J lost 4 bases, and 9 bases lay in between. The length of the CDR3 is 14 residues. In germline, CDR1 is MGHDK, CDR2 SYGVNS. The CDR3 DNA is TGTGCCAGCAGTGAAGTGGGTTTAGGAAACACCATATATTTT. Translated: CASSEVGLGNTIYF.

This chain links TRBV23-1 with TRBJ1-5; D not certain. TRBV23-1 is flagged as an ORF with uncertain function. The CDR3 has 10 residues. V was shortened by 4 bases and J by 9 bases, with 4 bases between the two germline ends. For the CDR3, the DNA is TGCGCCAGCAGTCCCCGGCCCCAGCATTTT. Protein sequence: CASSPRPQHF.